This T cell receptor (beta chain) was recovered during a study of prognosis after radiotherapy for stage I lung cancer. A volume of about 6 milliliters of peripheral blood was collected by draw at each of two time points. Multiplex PCR in two rounds served to amplify TCR beta CDR3 from genomic DNA. Primers targeting each individual TRBV and TRBJ gene were applied in first-round PCR. TCRdb itself ran the multiplex PCR reads through MiXCR, one entry per CDR3 protein. The table lists around 28,000 distinct CDR3 sequences, around half of them singletons. The V and J ends lost 2 bases and 6 bases, in that order; junction bases with no gene match: 6. The CDR3 is 14 amino acids. Looked up from germline, CDR1 is SQVTM and CDR2 is ANQGSEA.

The rearrangement links TRBV29-1 to TRBJ2-3; 9 nucleotides line up with TRBD2. Here the sequenced sample was PBMCs, taken before or after stereotactic body radiation therapy (not recorded which). This TCR was recovered from a donor at least 50 years old with non-small cell lung cancer. In DNA, the CDR3 is TGCAGCGTTGAATGGCGGGAGGGTCAGGATACGCAGTATTTT. Its translation: CSVEWREGQDTQYF.